These 20 T cell receptor beta chains originate from one sample sequenced in a study of CD4+ T cells in melanoma. Only in-frame clones appear in the TCRdb table, and some are missing; sequencing was by immunoSEQ multiplex PCR. In the table there are fewer than 15,000 clones, about three quarters of which are singletons. The sequenced sample consisted of cells from a culture (not recorded whether cultured in vitro). Receptors were obtained from a human donor with melanoma.

V gene TRBV6-5 combines with J gene TRBJ2-7; TRBD1 is a possible D gene (6 bases). Trimming removed 6 bases at V and 3 bases at J, with 18 bases between. The CDR3 length is 15 residues. Germline V gene sequence: CDR1 MNHEY, CDR2 SVGAGI. This CDR3 reads CASSQRQEPDYEQYF. The CDR3 bases are TGTGCCAGCAGCCAGAGACAGGAACCCGACTACGAGCAGTACTTC.

The V and J genes are TRBV5-1 and TRBJ2-1, with D hard to call. Deletions cut 7 bases from V and 1 base from J, with 9 bases between. The germline gives CDR1 SGHRS, CDR2 YFSETQ. This CDR3 spans 13 amino acids. The CDR3 bases are TGCGCCAGCGCACTCAATTCCTACAATGAGCAGTTCTTC. Amino acid sequence: CASALNSYNEQFF.

The chain joins TRBV7-8 to TRBJ1-1; possibly TRBD1 for D (6 bases). Looked up from germline, CDR1 is SGHVS and CDR2 is FQNEAQ. The CDR3 length is 13 residues. V lost 6 bases to trimming and J lost 3 bases, with 11 bases between them. Here the CDR3 DNA reads TGTGCCAGCAGGAATAACAGGGACACTGAAGCTTTCTTT. The encoded protein is CASRNNRDTEAFF.

The rearrangement links TRBV30 to TRBJ1-5; a possible D gene is TRBD1 (5 bases). CDR3 length equals 16 residues. The V end was cut by 2 bases, the J end by 2 bases, with 16 bases between. Looked up from germline, CDR1 is GTSNPN and CDR2 is SVGIG (reference sequence). CDR3 region: CAWSPPPGGGNQPQHF. In DNA, the CDR3 is TGTGCCTGGAGTCCACCTCCGGGGGGTGGCAATCAGCCCCAGCATTTT.

The rearrangement joins TRBV7-2 to TRBJ2-1; 11 nucleotides line up with TRBD2. Germline CDR1 SGHTA, CDR2 FQGNSA. J gave up 5 bases and V 5 bases, and 8 bases lay outside the gene matches. The CDR3 extends over 16 amino acids. The CDR3 bases are TGTGCCAGCAGCCTAAGGCTAGCGGGGGGTCACAATGAGCAGTTCTTC. Encoded protein: CASSLRLAGGHNEQFF. The whole variable domain, filled in from reference TRBV7-2 and TRBJ2-1, reads GAGVSQSPSNKVTEKGKDVELRCDPISGHTALYWYRQSLGQGLEFLIYFQGNSAPDKSGLPSDRFSAERTGGSVSTLTIQRTQQEDSAVYLCASSLRLAGGHNEQFFGPGTRLTVL.

This rearrangement joins TRBV6-1 to TRBJ2-1; 9 bases match TRBD1. V dropped 4 bases and J dropped 2; count of bases not matched to a gene: 3. The CDR3 runs to 15 residues. Germline CDR1 MNHNS, CDR2 SASEGT. The CDR3 DNA reads TGTGCCAGCAGTGCCTACAGGGGGCCCTACAATGAGCAGTTCTTC. Its translation is CASSAYRGPYNEQFF.

This chain connects TRBV2 to TRBJ1-1; 9 bases align to TRBD1. The germline gives CDR1 SNHLY, CDR2 FYNNEI. The ends lost 7 bases at V and 5 bases at J; junction bases unmatched: 8. This CDR3 region has 14 residues. The CDR3 is CASTDRGAGTEAFF. CDR3 coding DNA: TGTGCCAGCACTGACAGGGGGGCCGGAACTGAAGCTTTCTTT.

The V gene is TRBV6-5, the J gene TRBJ2-2; D gene unclear. V was cut by 7 bases and J by 0 bases, with 12 bases left in between. CDR1 and CDR2 from the germline V gene are MNHEY and SVGAGI. The CDR3 is 15 residues long. CDR3 residues: CASKRGGPNTGELFF. As DNA, the CDR3 is TGTGCCAGCAAGCGCGGCGGACCGAACACCGGGGAGCTGTTTTTT.

The gene calls are TRBV4-1 and TRBJ1-4; 7 bases match TRBD1. Trimming took 5 bases from V and 5 from J; bases not matched to a gene: 8. This CDR3 spans 15 amino acids. Germline V gene data show CDR1 as MGHRA and CDR2 as YSYEKL. The CDR3 region has the DNA TGCGCCAGCAGCTCGCCGACAGGGAAGAATGAAAAACTGTTTTTT. This gives the protein CASSSPTGKNEKLFF.

The rearrangement joins TRBV7-3 to TRBJ2-2; no clear D. The V gene's germline CDR1 is SGHTA and CDR2 FQGTGA. This CDR3 has 16 residues. V lost 5 bases and J lost 7, with 20 bases in between. The CDR3 nucleotides are TGTGCCAGCAGCCCCCAACCCAATCGGCTGGGCGGGGAGCTGTTTTTT. Encoded protein: CASSPQPNRLGGELFF.

The V and J genes are TRBV6-1 and TRBJ1-1; D is unclear. This CDR3 has 12 residues. The V gene's germline CDR1 is MNHNS and CDR2 SASEGT. The ends were cut back, 7 bases at V and 5 bases at J, with 11 bases in the middle. As DNA, the CDR3 is TGTGCCAGCAACCACTGGGGAACTGAAGCTTTCTTT. Translating it yields CASNHWGTEAFF.

The V gene is TRBV4-2, the J gene TRBJ2-5, with a tentative D call TRBD1 (5 bases). Matching the DNA end better, TRBJ2-7 makes the J call doubtful. The CDR3 runs to 13 residues. The V gene's germline CDR1 is LGHNA and CDR2 YNFKEQ. In nucleotides, the CDR3 is TGTGCCAGCAGCCCCGGACAATTCTACGAGCAGTACTTC. Protein sequence: CASSPGQFYEQYF.

The chain joins TRBV9 to TRBJ1-2, with D perhaps TRBD1 (6 bases). The CDR3 runs 12 residues. Germline assignment: CDR1 SGDLS and CDR2 YYNGEE. The ends were cut back, 4 bases at V and 7 bases at J, with 11 bases in the middle. The CDR3 loop reads CASSPQGLGYTF. The CDR3 DNA is TGTGCCAGCAGCCCACAGGGTCTTGGCTACACCTTC.

CDR3 in DNA: TGTGCCAGCAGTGAATGGGTTAGCGGGGGGGCATACCAAGAGACCCAGTACTTC. It specifies CASSEWVSGGAYQETQYF. The chain couples TRBV2 to TRBJ2-5; 11 bases align to TRBD2. Germline-derived CDR1 and CDR2 are SNHLY and FYNNEI. V was pared by 2 bases and J by 0 bases, with 8 bases of the junction left unmatched. The CDR3 consists of 18 residues.

This chain uses TRBV7-8 with TRBJ1-2; 8 bases are a match to TRBD1. This CDR3 comprises 13 residues. The germline V gene has CDR1 SGHVS and CDR2 FQNEAQ. J was trimmed by 13 bases and V by 2 bases; bases with no gene match: 9. The CDR3 here is CASSLFEGQALTF. DNA of the CDR3: TGTGCCAGCAGCTTATTTGAGGGACAGGCGCTCACCTTC.

The chain carries TRBV5-4 and TRBJ2-2; D remains ambiguous. V lost 6 bases and J lost 2, with 8 bases in between. The length of the CDR3 is 13 residues. CDR1 and CDR2 (germline): SGHNT, YYREEE (reference sequence). Here the CDR3 DNA reads TGTGCCAGCAACTCCCGAAACACCGGGGAGCTGTTTTTT. This codes for CASNSRNTGELFF.

This clone is medium-sized in the sample. V usage is TRBV14 and J usage is TRBJ2-3; D gene uncertain. The V and J ends lost 4 bases and 4 bases respectively, with 24 bases between them. Germline loops: CDR1 SGHDN, CDR2 FVKESK. CDR3 length: 18 amino acids. The CDR3 DNA is TGTGCCAGCAGCCCCTCAGTTGGTGTCTCTATAACGTCAGATACGCAGTATTTT. Translation gives CASSPSVGVSITSDTQYF.

The chain employs TRBV12-5 and TRBJ2-1; tentatively, D is TRBD1 or TRBD2 (5 bases each). This CDR3 is 13 amino acids long. Germline V lookup: CDR1 LGHNT, CDR2 FRNRAP. Trimming pared 3 bases from V and 6 bases from J, leaving 9 bases between. The CDR3: CASGFRGRNEQFF. CDR3 nucleotides: TGTGCTAGTGGTTTTCGGGGCCGCAATGAGCAGTTCTTC.

Here the CDR3 reads CASSLSVYTQYF. The CDR3 DNA sequence: TGTGCCAGCAGCTTGTCTGTGTATACGCAGTATTTT. The chain couples TRBV5-6 to TRBJ2-3, with no clear D. Germline CDR1 reads SGHDT; CDR2 reads YYEEEE. Trimming cost V 1 base and J 7 bases, with 7 bases left between them. CDR3 length: 12 amino acids.

This clone was picked up a small number of times. V and J are TRBV7-9 and TRBJ1-2; maybe TRBD1 (6 bases). V dropped 5 bases and J dropped 10 bases, with 14 bases sitting between them. The length of the CDR3 is 12 residues. Per the germline V gene, CDR1 is SEHNR and CDR2 is FQNEAQ (reference sequence). CDR3 sequence (DNA): TGTGCCAGCAGCGGCCTCACAGGGTCCTACACCTTC. This sequence encodes CASSGLTGSYTF.